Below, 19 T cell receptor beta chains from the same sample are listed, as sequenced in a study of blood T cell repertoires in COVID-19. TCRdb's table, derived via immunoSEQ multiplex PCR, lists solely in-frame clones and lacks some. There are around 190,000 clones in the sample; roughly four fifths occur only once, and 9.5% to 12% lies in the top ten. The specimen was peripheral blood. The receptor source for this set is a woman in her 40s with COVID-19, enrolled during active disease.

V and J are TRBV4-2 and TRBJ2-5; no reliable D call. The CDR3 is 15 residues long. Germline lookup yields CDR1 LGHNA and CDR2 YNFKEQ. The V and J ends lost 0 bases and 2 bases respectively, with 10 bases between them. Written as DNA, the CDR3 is TGTGCCAGCAGCCAAGATGGGCAAAAACAAGAGACCCAGTACTTC. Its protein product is CASSQDGQKQETQYF.

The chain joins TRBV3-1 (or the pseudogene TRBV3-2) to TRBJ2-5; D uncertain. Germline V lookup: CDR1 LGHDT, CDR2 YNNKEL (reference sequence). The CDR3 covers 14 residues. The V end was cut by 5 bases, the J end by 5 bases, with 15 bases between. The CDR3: CASSSNLPLETQYF. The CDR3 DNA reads TGTGCCAGCAGCTCTAATCTGCCGTTGGAGACCCAGTACTTC.

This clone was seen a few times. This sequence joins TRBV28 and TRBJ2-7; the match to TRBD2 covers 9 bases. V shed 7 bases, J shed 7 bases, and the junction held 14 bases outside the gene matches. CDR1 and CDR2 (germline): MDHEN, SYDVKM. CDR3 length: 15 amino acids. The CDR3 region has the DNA TGTGCCAGCAAATTCGGGTCAGGCGGGAGGGGAGAGCAGTACTTC. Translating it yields CASKFGSGGRGEQYF.

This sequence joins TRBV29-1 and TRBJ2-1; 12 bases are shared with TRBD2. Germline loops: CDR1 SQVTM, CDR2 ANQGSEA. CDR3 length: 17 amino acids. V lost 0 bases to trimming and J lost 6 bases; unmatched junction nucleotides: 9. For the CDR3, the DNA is TGCAGCGTTGAAGATAATAAGGGACTAGCGGGCCTCAATGAGCAGTTCTTC. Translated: CSVEDNKGLAGLNEQFF.

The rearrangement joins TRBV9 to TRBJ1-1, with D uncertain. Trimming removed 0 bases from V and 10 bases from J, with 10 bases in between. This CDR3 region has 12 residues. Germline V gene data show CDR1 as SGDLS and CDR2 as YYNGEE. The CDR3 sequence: CASSVVEGGAFF. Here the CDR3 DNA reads TGTGCCAGCAGCGTAGTCGAGGGAGGAGCTTTCTTT.

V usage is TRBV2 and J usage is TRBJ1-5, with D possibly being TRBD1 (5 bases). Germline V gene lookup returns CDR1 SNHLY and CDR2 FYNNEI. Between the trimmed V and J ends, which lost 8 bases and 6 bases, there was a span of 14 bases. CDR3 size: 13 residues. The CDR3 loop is CASWRGGVQPQHF. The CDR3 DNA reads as TGTGCCAGCTGGAGGGGTGGGGTTCAGCCCCAGCATTTT.

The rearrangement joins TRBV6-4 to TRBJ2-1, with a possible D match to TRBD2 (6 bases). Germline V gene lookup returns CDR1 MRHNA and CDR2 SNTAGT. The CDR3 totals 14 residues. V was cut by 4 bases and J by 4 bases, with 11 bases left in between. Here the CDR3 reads CASSAGGEYNEQFF. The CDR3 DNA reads TGTGCCAGCAGTGCCGGAGGGGAGTACAATGAGCAGTTCTTC.

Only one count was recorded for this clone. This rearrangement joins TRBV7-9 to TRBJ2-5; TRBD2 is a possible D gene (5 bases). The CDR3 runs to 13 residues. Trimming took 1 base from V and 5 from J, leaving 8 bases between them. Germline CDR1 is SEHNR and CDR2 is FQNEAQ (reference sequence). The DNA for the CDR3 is TGTGCCAGCAGCTTAGGGGGAGTGGAGACCCAGTACTTC. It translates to CASSLGGVETQYF.

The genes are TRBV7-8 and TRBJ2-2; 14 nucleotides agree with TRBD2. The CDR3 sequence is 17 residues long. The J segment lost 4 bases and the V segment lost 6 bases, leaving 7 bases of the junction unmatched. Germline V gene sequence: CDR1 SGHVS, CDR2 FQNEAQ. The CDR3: CASRPGTSGRTTGELFF. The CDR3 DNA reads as TGTGCCAGCAGACCCGGGACTAGCGGGAGAACCACCGGGGAGCTGTTTTTT.

CDR3 bases: TGTGCCAGCAGAGGAGCGAATAGGAATGAAAAACTGTTTTTT. Amino acid sequence: CASRGANRNEKLFF. V is TRBV6-5 and J is TRBJ1-4; D remains ambiguous. The ends were cut back, 6 bases at V and 5 bases at J, with 13 bases in the middle. The germline V gene has CDR1 MNHEY and CDR2 SVGAGI. This CDR3 has 14 amino acids.

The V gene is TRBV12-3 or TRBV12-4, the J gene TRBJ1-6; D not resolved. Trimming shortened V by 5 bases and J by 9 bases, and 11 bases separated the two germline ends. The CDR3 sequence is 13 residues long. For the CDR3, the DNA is TGTGCCAGCAGTAGTCTAGGCGCTTCACCCCTCCACTTT. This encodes CASSSLGASPLHF.

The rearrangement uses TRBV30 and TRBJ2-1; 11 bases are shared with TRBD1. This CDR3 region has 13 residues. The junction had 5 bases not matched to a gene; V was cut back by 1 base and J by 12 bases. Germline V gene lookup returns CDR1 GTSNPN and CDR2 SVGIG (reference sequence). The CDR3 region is CAWSDYGTGGQFF. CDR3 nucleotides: TGTGCCTGGAGTGATTATGGGACAGGGGGGCAGTTCTTC. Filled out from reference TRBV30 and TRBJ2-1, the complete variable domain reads SQTIHQWPATLVQPVGSPLSLECTVEGTSNPNLYWYRQAAGRGLQLLFYSVGIGQISSEVPQNLSASRPQDRQFILSSKKLLLSDSGFYLCAWSDYGTGGQFFGPGTRLTVL.

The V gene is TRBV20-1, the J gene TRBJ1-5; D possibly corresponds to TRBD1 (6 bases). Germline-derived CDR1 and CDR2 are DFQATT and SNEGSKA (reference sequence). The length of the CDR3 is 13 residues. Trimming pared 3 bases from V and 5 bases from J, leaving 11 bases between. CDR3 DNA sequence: TGCAGTGCTAGTCAGGGGCCGGATCAGCCCCAGCATTTT. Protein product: CSASQGPDQPQHF.

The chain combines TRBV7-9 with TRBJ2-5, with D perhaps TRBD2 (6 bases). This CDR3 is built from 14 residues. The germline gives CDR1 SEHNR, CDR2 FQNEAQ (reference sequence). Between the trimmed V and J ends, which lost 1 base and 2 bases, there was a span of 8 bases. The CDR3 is CASSLVLAQETQYF. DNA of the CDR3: TGTGCCAGCAGCTTAGTACTAGCTCAAGAGACCCAGTACTTC.

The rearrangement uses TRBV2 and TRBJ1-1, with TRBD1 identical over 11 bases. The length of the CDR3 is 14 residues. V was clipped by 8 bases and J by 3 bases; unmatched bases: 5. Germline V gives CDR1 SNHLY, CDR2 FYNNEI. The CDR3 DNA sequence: TGTGCCAGCTTCCGGGACAGGGGGGACACTGAAGCTTTCTTT. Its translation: CASFRDRGDTEAFF.

The CDR3, as DNA: TGTGCCAGTAGCAGGGACAGGGGCAACACCGGGGAGCTGTTTTTT. Its translation: CASSRDRGNTGELFF. The rearrangement links TRBV19 to TRBJ2-2; 10 bases are a match to TRBD1. The ends lost 6 bases at V and 2 bases at J; junction bases unmatched: 3. The CDR3 runs to 15 residues. Germline V gives CDR1 LNHDA, CDR2 SQIVND (reference sequence).

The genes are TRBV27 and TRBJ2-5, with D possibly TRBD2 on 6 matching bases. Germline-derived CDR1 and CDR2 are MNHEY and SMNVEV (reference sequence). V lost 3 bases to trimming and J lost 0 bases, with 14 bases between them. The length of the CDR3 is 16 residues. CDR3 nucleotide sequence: TGTGCCAGCAGTTTGTCCCTCCTAGCGAACCAAGAGACCCAGTACTTC. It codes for CASSLSLLANQETQYF.

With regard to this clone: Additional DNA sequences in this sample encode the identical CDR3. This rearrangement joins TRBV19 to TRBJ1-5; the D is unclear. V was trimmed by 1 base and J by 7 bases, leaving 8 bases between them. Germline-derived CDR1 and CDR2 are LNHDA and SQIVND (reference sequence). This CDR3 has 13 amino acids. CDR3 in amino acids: CASSIGRGQPQHF. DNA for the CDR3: TGTGCCAGTAGTATAGGGCGGGGACAGCCCCAGCATTTT. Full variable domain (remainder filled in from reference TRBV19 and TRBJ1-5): DGGITQSPKYLFRKEGQNVTLSCEQNLNHDAMYWYRQDPGQGLRLIYYSQIVNDFQKGDIAEGYSVSREKKESFPLTVTSAQKNPTAFYLCASSIGRGQPQHFGDGTRLSIL.

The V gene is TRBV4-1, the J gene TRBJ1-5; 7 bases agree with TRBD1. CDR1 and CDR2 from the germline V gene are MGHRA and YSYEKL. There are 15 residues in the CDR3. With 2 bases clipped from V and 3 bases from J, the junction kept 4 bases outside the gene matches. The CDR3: CASSQTGVNNQPQHF. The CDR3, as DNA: TGCGCCAGCAGCCAAACAGGGGTGAACAATCAGCCCCAGCATTTT.